What follows are 19 T cell receptor beta chains derived from one specimen sequenced in a study of control samples from healthy donors and cancer patients. Profiled with immunoSEQ multiplex PCR; TCRdb holds only in-frame clones, not every one. The table records approximately 230,000 clones, roughly 82% of them present only once. Source material: PBMCs. These receptors came from a woman aged 60 to 75 with lung cancer.

The rearrangement uses TRBV24-1 and TRBJ2-7; 9 bases agree with TRBD1. The J call may be incorrect, as the DNA end agrees better with TRBJ2-5. The germline CDR1 and CDR2 sequences are KGHDR and SFDVKD. The length of the CDR3 is 15 residues. The CDR3, as DNA: TGTGCCACCGGGGTTGGGACAGGGTTTCGAGAGACCCAGTACTTC. This translates into CATGVGTGFRETQYF.

This clone has only one observation. Written as DNA, the CDR3 is TGTGCCAGTAGTATATCCCAACCAGGGAGATTAGAGACCCAGTACTTC. Translation: CASSISQPGRLETQYF. This chain joins TRBV19 and TRBJ2-5, with D possibly called TRBD1 or TRBD2 (5 bases each). V gave up 2 bases and J gave up 4 bases, with 17 bases separating them. This CDR3 has 16 residues. The germline V gene encodes CDR1 LNHDA and CDR2 SQIVND (reference sequence).

The chain recombines TRBV19 with TRBJ2-7; 11 nucleotides align to TRBD2. Germline lookup yields CDR1 LNHDA and CDR2 SQIVND (reference sequence). The CDR3 has 18 amino acids. The V and J ends lost 7 bases and 1 base, in that order; junction bases with no gene match: 15. The CDR3: CASTGPDGLAGGSYEQYF. The CDR3 DNA reads TGTGCCAGTACCGGCCCCGATGGACTAGCGGGTGGATCCTACGAGCAGTACTTC.

V and J are TRBV27 and TRBJ2-1; TRBD2 matches 9 bases. The CDR3 is 16 residues long. Germline trimming cut 3 bases from V and 3 bases from J; bases unmatched to any gene: 6. The germline V gene encodes CDR1 MNHEY and CDR2 SMNVEV (reference sequence). CDR3 loop: CASSLTAGGYYNEQFF. The CDR3 DNA sequence: TGTGCCAGCAGTTTGACGGCGGGAGGGTACTACAATGAGCAGTTCTTC.

CDR3 region: CASSEEFAARYYGYTF. DNA for the CDR3: TGTGCCAGCAGTGAAGAGTTCGCGGCAAGATACTATGGCTACACCTTC. The chain recombines TRBV6-1 with TRBJ1-2; D ambiguous. This CDR3 spans 16 amino acids. The germline V gene has CDR1 MNHNS and CDR2 SASEGT. Trimming removed 1 base from V and 3 bases from J, with 15 bases in between.

Only a few counts were recorded for this clone. The chain carries TRBV25-1 and TRBJ2-1, with D maybe TRBD1 (5 bases). The CDR3 sequence is 14 residues long. Germline CDR1 is MGHDK and CDR2 is SYGVNS. The V gene lost 2 bases and the J gene lost 8 bases, with 13 bases spanning the gap. CDR3 protein: CASSEPKQGDEQFF. CDR3 DNA sequence: TGTGCCAGCAGTGAACCGAAGCAGGGTGATGAGCAGTTCTTC.

V usage is TRBV28 and J usage is TRBJ1-5; D call uncertain. The CDR3 consists of 14 residues. CDR1 MDHEN and CDR2 SYDVKM come from the germline V gene. The germline V and J ends were trimmed by 4 bases and 3 bases, with 10 bases remaining between them. The CDR3 DNA reads as TGTGCCAGCAGTTGGTTACAGCCCAATCAGCCCCAGCATTTT. It translates to CASSWLQPNQPQHF.

The genes are TRBV2 and TRBJ2-3; possibly TRBD1 for D (5 bases). The CDR3 is made up of 12 amino acids. Trimming removed 4 bases at V and 3 bases at J, with 5 bases between. Germline V gene sequence: CDR1 SNHLY, CDR2 FYNNEI. The CDR3 DNA reads as TGTGCCAGCAGTGGACAGACAGATACGCAGTATTTT. This gives the protein CASSGQTDTQYF.

The rearrangement links TRBV5-1 to TRBJ1-2, with 8 bases that match TRBD1. Germline V gene lookup returns CDR1 SGHRS and CDR2 YFSETQ. The CDR3 is 12 residues long. After removal of 5 bases from V and 10 bases from J, the junction contained 7 bases not matched to a gene. CDR3 nucleotide sequence: TGCGCCAGCAGTGCTGTACAGGGGGACTACACCTTC. Translated, it gives CASSAVQGDYTF.

The chain combines TRBV5-1 with TRBJ2-3; TRBD2 aligns across 8 bases. This CDR3 has 15 amino acids. CDR1 and CDR2 from the germline V gene are SGHRS and YFSETQ. V trimming: 2 bases; J trimming: 0 bases; junction bases outside the gene matches: 2. CDR3 protein: CASSFSGASTDTQYF. CDR3 coding DNA: TGCGCCAGCAGCTTTAGCGGGGCTAGCACAGATACGCAGTATTTT.

This chain joins TRBV5-1 and TRBJ1-6, with D uncertain. CDR3 length: 14 amino acids. V was cut by 0 bases and J by 7 bases, with 8 bases left in between. Germline V CDR1 and CDR2: SGHRS, YFSETQ. Here the CDR3 reads CASSLVGGNSPLHF. CDR3 bases: TGCGCCAGCAGCTTGGTGGGAGGGAATTCACCCCTCCACTTT.

A few counts support this clone. This rearrangement joins TRBV20-1 to TRBJ1-1; D may be TRBD1 (6 bases). V lost 3 bases and J lost 5, with 16 bases in between. Germline V CDR1 and CDR2: DFQATT, SNEGSKA (reference sequence). This CDR3 has 14 residues. CDR3 residues: CSASDRLGGTEAFF. In DNA form, the CDR3 reads TGCAGTGCTAGTGATCGGCTAGGGGGGACTGAAGCTTTCTTT.

The chain combines TRBV5-1 with TRBJ1-2; possibly TRBD1 for D (5 bases). The V and J ends lost 4 bases and 4 bases respectively, with 11 bases between them. The CDR3 is 13 amino acids. CDR1 SGHRS and CDR2 YFSETQ come from the germline V gene. Here the CDR3 reads CASSLRDLYGYTF. The CDR3 DNA reads TGCGCCAGCAGCCTCCGGGACCTCTATGGCTACACCTTC.

The chain is built from TRBV6-6 and TRBJ1-2; maybe TRBD1 (5 bases). Germline V lookup: CDR1 MNHNY, CDR2 SVGAGI (reference sequence). The V end lost 4 bases, the J end lost 4 bases, and 16 bases lay between the germline ends. The CDR3 runs to 15 residues. CDR3 coding DNA: TGTGCCAGCAGTTCCCGACGAGACAGTGGCTATGGCTACACCTTC. It encodes CASSSRRDSGYGYTF.

V is TRBV9 and J is TRBJ2-3; D unresolved. Per the germline V gene, CDR1 is SGDLS and CDR2 is YYNGEE. CDR3 size: 13 residues. V was clipped by 1 base and J by 4 bases, with 7 bases between them. This CDR3 is CASSVSPPDTQYF. CDR3 coding DNA: TGTGCCAGCAGCGTATCCCCCCCAGATACGCAGTATTTT.

The J gene is TRBJ2-3, the V gene TRBV11-2; tentatively, D is TRBD1 (6 bases). Trimming left V 6 bases short and J 0 bases short, with 10 bases between. In germline, CDR1 is SGHAT, CDR2 FQNNGV. The CDR3 is 14 residues long. The CDR3 DNA follows: TGTGCCAGCAGTTACGGGACAAGCACAGATACGCAGTATTTT. Translated: CASSYGTSTDTQYF. Looking up the rest from reference TRBV11-2 and TRBJ2-3 gives the full variable domain: EAGVAQSPRYKIIEKRQSVAFWCNPISGHATLYWYQQILGQGPKLLIQFQNNGVVDDSQLPKDRFSAERLKGVDSTLKIQPAKLEDSAVYLCASSYGTSTDTQYFGPGTRLTVL.

Comment on this clone: Other DNA sequences in this specimen translate into the identical CDR3. V gene TRBV5-1 combines with J gene TRBJ1-1; 8 bases are shared with TRBD1. Germline CDR1 and CDR2: SGHRS and YFSETQ. This CDR3 is 13 amino acids long. After removal of 5 bases from V and 4 bases from J, the junction contained 4 bases not matched to a gene. The CDR3 DNA reads TGCGCCAGCAGTTTACAGGGGGGCACTGAAGCTTTCTTT. It encodes CASSLQGGTEAFF.

This chain uses TRBV5-4 with TRBJ2-7, with 7 bases identical to TRBD1. Trimming removed 4 bases from V and 3 bases from J; junction bases left unmatched: 1. The CDR3 contains 12 residues. Germline-derived CDR1 and CDR2 are SGHNT and YYREEE (reference sequence). CDR3 sequence reads: CASSRDSYEQYF. As DNA, the CDR3 is TGTGCCAGCAGCAGGGACAGCTACGAGCAGTACTTC. Drawing the rest from reference TRBV5-4 and TRBJ2-7, the complete variable domain is ETGVTQSPTHLIKTRGQQVTLRCSSQSGHNTVSWYQQALGQGPQFIFQYYREEENGRGNFPPRFSGLQFPNYSSELNVNALELDDSALYLCASSRDSYEQYFGPGTRLTVT.

This clone was detected a few times. The chain links TRBV4-1 to TRBJ2-7; 9 nucleotides agree with TRBD1. The ends lost 2 bases at V and 3 bases at J; junction bases unmatched: 11. The germline V gene has CDR1 MGHRA and CDR2 YSYEKL. This CDR3 contains 17 residues. CDR3 DNA: TGCGCCAGCAGCCAAATCTTATCCCGACAGGGGGACTACGAGCAGTACTTC. Its translation is CASSQILSRQGDYEQYF.